The 24 T cell receptor beta chains listed next were all sequenced from one sample in a study of cytomegalovirus exposure and HLA in healthy donors (dated by TCRdb to 2017 to 2019). The library was generated by the immunoSEQ multiplex PCR assay. For the multiplex PCR, a mixture combining 60 forward primers for TCR Vbeta segments and 13 reverse primers for TCR Jbeta segments was used. The table was pulled from immuneACCESS by TCRdb, which kept in-frame rearrangements only. Such tables lose some clones; where checked, under half of the loss comes from unresolved V genes, and the rest has no known cause. Present in this sample are 95,000 to 150,000 clones, around 75% of which were seen just once. The top ten hold about 9.1% of the sample. The source material was PBMCs. Source of these receptors: a woman aged 50 to 60 in good health and CMV-seropositive.

Details on this clone: The junction departs from the called germline gene at one end, perhaps through a read error. The J gene is TRBJ2-7, the V gene TRBV5-3, with D perhaps TRBD2 (5 bases). TRBV5-3 is an ORF; its function is uncertain. The CDR3 spans 14 residues. CDR3 coding DNA: TGTGCCAGAAGCTTGGCGGGATACCACTACGGGCAGTACTTC. Translation gives CARSLAGYHYGQYF.

This clone was found a few times. V gene TRBV6-6 combines with J gene TRBJ2-5, with D perhaps TRBD2 (7 bases). Germline loops: CDR1 MNHNY, CDR2 SVGAGI (reference sequence). V dropped 6 bases and J dropped 5 bases, with 16 bases sitting between them. This CDR3 region has 14 residues. CDR3 sequence: CASRLYGGHETQYF. CDR3 coding DNA: TGTGCCAGCAGACTATACGGGGGGCATGAGACCCAGTACTTC.

The chain combines TRBV7-2 with TRBJ1-5, with a tentative D call TRBD1 (5 bases). CDR1 is SGHTA and CDR2 is FQGNSA in the germline V gene. CDR3 length: 17 amino acids. The germline V and J ends were trimmed by 3 bases and 7 bases, with 22 bases remaining between them. The CDR3 DNA follows: TGTGCCAGCAGCTTTTCCGGGACTCCCCTTATGGAACAGCCCCAGCATTTT. It codes for CASSFSGTPLMEQPQHF.

V is TRBV25-1 and J is TRBJ1-2; D not certain. The germline V and J ends were trimmed by 2 bases and 4 bases, with 11 bases remaining between them. The CDR3 extends over 14 amino acids. The V gene's germline CDR1 is MGHDK and CDR2 SYGVNS. The DNA of the CDR3 is TGTGCCAGCAGTGAAAATCCCCAGGTCTATGGCTACACCTTC. Its protein product is CASSENPQVYGYTF.

V is TRBV28 and J is TRBJ1-1; D is unresolved. The ends were cut back, 8 bases at V and 2 bases at J, with 15 bases in the middle. There are 14 residues in the CDR3. Germline V gives CDR1 MDHEN, CDR2 SYDVKM. The CDR3 reads CASGKFGSNTEAFF. DNA of the CDR3: TGTGCCAGCGGAAAATTCGGGTCCAACACTGAAGCTTTCTTT.

This clone was seen many times. The V and J genes are TRBV4-2 and TRBJ1-4, with TRBD1 matching over 7 bases. Germline CDR1 LGHNA, CDR2 YNFKEQ. The CDR3 is 15 amino acids. The V gene end was trimmed by 2 bases and the J gene end by 5 bases; junction bases not matched to a gene: 5. CDR3 region: CASSQKTGTNEKLFF. The CDR3 nucleotides are TGTGCCAGCAGCCAAAAGACAGGGACGAATGAAAAACTGTTTTTT.

CDR3 DNA: TGTGCCAGCAGCCAAGACCAGTATAGCAATCAGCCCCAGCATTTT. Amino acids: CASSQDQYSNQPQHF. The chain is built from TRBV4-2 and TRBJ1-5; no reliable D call. Germline CDR1 and CDR2: LGHNA and YNFKEQ. CDR3 size: 15 residues. Trimming stripped 0 bases from V and 0 bases from J, with 6 bases between.

In its sample, this clone was seen a few times. This chain joins TRBV7-9 and TRBJ1-1, with D perhaps TRBD1 (5 bases). V shed 4 bases and J shed 1 base, with 13 bases lying between them. Germline values: CDR1 SEHNR, CDR2 FQNEAQ (reference sequence). The CDR3 runs 15 residues. Here the CDR3 DNA reads TGTGCCAGCAGCTCACTGGGCGGGACGAACACTGAAGCTTTCTTT. Translating it yields CASSSLGGTNTEAFF.

The rearrangement joins TRBV7-9 to TRBJ1-1; 7 nucleotides line up with TRBD1. The germline V gene encodes CDR1 SEHNR and CDR2 FQNEAQ (reference sequence). The CDR3 extends over 15 amino acids. V lost 1 base to trimming and J lost 5 bases; unmatched junction nucleotides: 7. This CDR3 reads CASSLGSGGVTEAFF. In DNA form, the CDR3 reads TGTGCCAGCAGCTTAGGCTCAGGGGGAGTTACTGAAGCTTTCTTT.

The chain uses TRBV5-6 and TRBJ2-2; 8 bases map to TRBD1. CDR3 length: 16 amino acids. CDR1 is SGHDT and CDR2 is YYEEEE in the germline V gene. V was pared by 0 bases and J by 3 bases, with 4 bases of the junction left unmatched. In DNA form, the CDR3 reads TGTGCCAGCAGCTTGGCGGGACAGGAATACACCGGGGAGCTGTTTTTT. Protein product: CASSLAGQEYTGELFF.

The chain is built from TRBV9 and TRBJ2-1; 7 bases align to TRBD2. Unmatched junction bases numbered 3, after V lost 0 bases and J lost 0 bases. This CDR3 spans 16 amino acids. Per the germline V gene, CDR1 is SGDLS and CDR2 is YYNGEE. The CDR3 reads CASSVDPGGSYNEQFF. DNA of the CDR3: TGTGCCAGCAGCGTAGATCCGGGGGGCTCCTACAATGAGCAGTTCTTC.

The chain recombines TRBV19 with TRBJ1-5; D is perhaps TRBD1 (6 bases). Germline lookup yields CDR1 LNHDA and CDR2 SQIVND (reference sequence). The CDR3 length is 18 residues. V lost 1 base and J 1 base, leaving 17 bases between the germline ends. CDR3 region: CASSIAGGGGASNQPQHF. The CDR3, as DNA: TGTGCCAGTAGTATAGCAGGTGGCGGGGGCGCGAGCAATCAGCCCCAGCATTTT.

The chain employs TRBV10-3 and TRBJ1-1, with TRBD1 matching 11 bases. Germline CDR1 reads ENHRY; CDR2 reads SYGVKD. The ends lost 3 bases at V and 0 bases at J; junction bases unmatched: 3. This CDR3 has 16 residues. CDR3 bases: TGTGCCATCAGTGAAGGGACAGGGGGGATGAACACTGAAGCTTTCTTT. This gives the protein CAISEGTGGMNTEAFF.

The chain joins TRBV13 to TRBJ1-1; possible D gene TRBD1, 5 bases. The CDR3 runs to 14 residues. Germline-derived CDR1 and CDR2 are PRHDT and FYEKMQ (reference sequence). The V end was cut by 4 bases, the J end by 1 base, with 10 bases between. CDR3 protein: CASSSGGANTEAFF. CDR3 sequence (DNA): TGTGCCAGCAGCTCCGGTGGGGCGAACACTGAAGCTTTCTTT.

This clone has just a few counts. The V and J genes are TRBV6-1 and TRBJ2-3; D call uncertain. Germline V gene lookup returns CDR1 MNHNS and CDR2 SASEGT. The length of the CDR3 is 14 residues. Trimming took 6 bases from V and 4 from J, leaving 14 bases between them. DNA for the CDR3: TGTGCCAGCAGCCTCAACTCCCTGCCAGATACGCAGTATTTT. It encodes CASSLNSLPDTQYF.

The chain couples TRBV4-3 to TRBJ2-1; a possible D gene is TRBD1 (7 bases). Germline V lookup: CDR1 LGHNA, CDR2 YSLEER. This CDR3 spans 17 amino acids. The V and J ends lost 3 bases and 6 bases respectively, with 21 bases between them. The CDR3 bases are TGCGCCAGCAGCCAGGCCCCGGGACTCCGGACAGGCAATGAGCAGTTCTTC. Its translation is CASSQAPGLRTGNEQFF.

The V and J genes are TRBV30 and TRBJ1-4, with D tentatively TRBD1 (5 bases). Per germline, CDR1 GTSNPN and CDR2 SVGIG (reference sequence). Trimming removed 4 bases at V and 4 bases at J, with 19 bases between. The CDR3 extends over 16 amino acids. Here the CDR3 DNA reads TGTGCCTGGAACTCCCTGCTCCAGGGTAATAATGAAAAACTGTTTTTT. Amino acid sequence: CAWNSLLQGNNEKLFF.

The chain links TRBV7-3 to TRBJ2-1; 8 nucleotides line up with TRBD2. The CDR3 extends over 14 amino acids. Germline-derived CDR1 and CDR2 are SGHTA and FQGTGA. The V segment lost 2 bases and the J segment 8 bases; nucleotides outside the gene matches: 5. CDR3 nucleotides: TGTGCCAGCAGCTTAGTGGCGGGAGGCTATGAGCAGTTCTTC. Translating it yields CASSLVAGGYEQFF.

The chain joins TRBV4-1 to TRBJ1-1; 8 bases match TRBD1. This CDR3 has 15 amino acids. Per germline, CDR1 MGHRA and CDR2 YSYEKL. Trimming took 2 bases from V and 2 from J; bases not matched to a gene: 4. CDR3 loop: CASSQPGTGNTEAFF. The CDR3 nucleotides read TGCGCCAGCAGCCAACCGGGGACAGGCAACACTGAAGCTTTCTTT.

The genes are TRBV15 and TRBJ1-2, with 10 bases identical to TRBD1. J gave up 6 bases and V 3 bases, and 7 bases lay outside the gene matches. The CDR3 totals 15 residues. Germline V gives CDR1 LNHNV, CDR2 YYDKDF (reference sequence). CDR3 region: CATSSFRTGGNGYTF. DNA for the CDR3: TGTGCCACCAGCAGTTTTCGGACAGGGGGAAATGGCTACACCTTC.

A few counts support this clone. The chain carries TRBV9 and TRBJ1-4, with 7 nucleotides matching TRBD1. The CDR3 is 15 amino acids. CDR1 and CDR2 from the germline V gene are SGDLS and YYNGEE. With 3 bases clipped from V and 5 bases from J, the junction kept 7 bases outside the gene matches. The CDR3 protein is CASSGGTALNEKLFF. CDR3 nucleotides: TGTGCCAGCAGCGGTGGGACAGCTTTAAATGAAAAACTGTTTTTT. Looking up the rest from reference TRBV9 and TRBJ1-4 gives the full variable domain: DSGVTQTPKHLITATGQRVTLRCSPRSGDLSVYWYQQSLDQGLQFLIQYYNGEERAKGNILERFSAQQFPDLHSELNLSSLELGDSALYFCASSGGTALNEKLFFGSGTQLSVL.

This rearrangement joins TRBV4-3 to TRBJ1-3; D not certain. Per germline, CDR1 LGHNA and CDR2 YSLEER. There are 14 residues in the CDR3. The ends were cut back, 0 bases at V and 4 bases at J, with 7 bases in the middle. This chain's CDR3 is CASSQDAGGNTIYF. CDR3 coding DNA: TGCGCCAGCAGCCAAGATGCGGGGGGAAACACCATATATTTT.

This clone occurred a few times. This chain joins TRBV7-8 and TRBJ2-7; 7 bases agree with TRBD2. Looked up from germline, CDR1 is SGHVS and CDR2 is FQNEAQ. V was pared by 1 base and J by 4 bases, with 13 bases of the junction left unmatched. This CDR3 has 17 residues. This chain's CDR3 is CASSLGWSGAHWYEQYF. For the CDR3, the DNA is TGTGCCAGCAGCTTAGGGTGGAGCGGGGCTCATTGGTACGAGCAGTACTTC.

The chain carries TRBV10-3 and TRBJ2-7, with 12 bases lining up with TRBD1. The junction had 13 bases not matched to a gene; V was cut back by 7 bases and J by 12 bases. The CDR3 totals 14 residues. In germline, CDR1 is ENHRY, CDR2 SYGVKD. CDR3: CAITGTGGDGRLYF. As DNA, the CDR3 is TGTGCCATCACCGGGACAGGGGGCGATGGTCGGTTGTACTTC.